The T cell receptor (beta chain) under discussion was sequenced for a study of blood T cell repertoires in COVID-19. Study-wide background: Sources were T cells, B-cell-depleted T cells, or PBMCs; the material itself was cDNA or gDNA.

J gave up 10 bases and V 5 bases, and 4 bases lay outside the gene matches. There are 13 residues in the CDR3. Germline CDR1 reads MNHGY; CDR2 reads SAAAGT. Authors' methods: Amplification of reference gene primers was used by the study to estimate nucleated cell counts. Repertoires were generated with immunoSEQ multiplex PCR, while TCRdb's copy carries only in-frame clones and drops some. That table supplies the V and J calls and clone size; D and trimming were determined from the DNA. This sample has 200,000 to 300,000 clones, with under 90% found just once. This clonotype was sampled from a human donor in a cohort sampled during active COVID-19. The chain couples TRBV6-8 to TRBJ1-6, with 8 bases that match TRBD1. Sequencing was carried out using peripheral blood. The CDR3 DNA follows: TGTGCCAGCAGTCGACAGGGGCGATCACCCCTCCACTTT. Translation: CASSRQGRSPLHF.